The TCR beta chain under discussion was sequenced for a study of OX40 agonist ivuxolimab in advanced cancers. This CDR3 is 14 amino acids long. CDR1 is MRHNA, CDR2 SNTAGT, per germline. V dropped 8 bases and J dropped 1; count of bases not matched to a gene: 7. Using immunoSEQ multiplex PCR, the repertoire was profiled, and TCRdb retains in-frame clones only, with some absent. The sample holds 36,000 or so clones, about 81% seen once. Specimen: CD4+ or CD8+ T cells sorted from blood, collected in a trial of the OX40 agonist ivuxolimab. This clonotype was sampled from an adult with an advanced solid tumor such as melanoma, head and neck, liver or kidney cancer. The chain employs TRBV6-4 and TRBJ1-1, with 7 bases matching TRBD1. The CDR3, as DNA: TGTGCCAGCTCGCGGACAGGAGGGAACACTGAAGCTTTCTTT. This translates into CASSRTGGNTEAFF.